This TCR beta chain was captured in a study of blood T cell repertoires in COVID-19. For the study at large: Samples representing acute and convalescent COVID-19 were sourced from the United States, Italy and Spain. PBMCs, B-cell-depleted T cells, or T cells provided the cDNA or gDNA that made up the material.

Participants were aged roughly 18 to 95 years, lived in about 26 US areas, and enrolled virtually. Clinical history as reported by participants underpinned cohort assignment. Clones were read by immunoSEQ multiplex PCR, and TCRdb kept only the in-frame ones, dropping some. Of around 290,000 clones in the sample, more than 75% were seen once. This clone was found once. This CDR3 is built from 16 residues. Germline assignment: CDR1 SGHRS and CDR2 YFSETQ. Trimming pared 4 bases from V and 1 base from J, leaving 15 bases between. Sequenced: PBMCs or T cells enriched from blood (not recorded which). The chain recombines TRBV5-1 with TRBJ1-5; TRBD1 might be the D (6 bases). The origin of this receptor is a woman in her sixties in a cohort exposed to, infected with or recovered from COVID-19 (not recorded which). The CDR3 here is CASSLTVTGSNQPQHF. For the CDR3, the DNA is TGCGCCAGCAGCCTTACGGTAACAGGGAGCAATCAGCCCCAGCATTTT.